What follows describes a single T cell receptor beta chain. The antigen remains unidentified. The source of the sample is a study of cytomegalovirus exposure and HLA in healthy donors. The study sampled nominally healthy donors, though unrecorded immune exposures were likely. Germline assignment: CDR1 KGHSH and CDR2 LQKENI. Trimming took 3 bases from V and 4 from J; bases not matched to a gene: 4. The CDR3 is 15 residues long. Primers for the PCR totalled 60 Vbeta and 13 Jbeta. The method was immunoSEQ multiplex PCR; TCRdb's version includes in-frame clones alone and lacks a portion of them. The table includes 180,000 or so clones, roughly 79% detected once. Study-level findings and limits: In an earlier analysis, most TCR beta V segments were productive about 87% or about 30% of the time. In vitro checks showed that three CMV-associated chains really do target CMV antigens. The study designated over 150 TCR beta chains cytomegalovirus-associated.

Sequenced input: PBMCs. The clonotype was recovered from a woman under 30 in good health and CMV-seropositive. The chain joins TRBV18 to TRBJ2-1; the match to TRBD1 covers 9 bases. CDR3 amino acids: CASSPIGTGYNEQFF. DNA of the CDR3: TGTGCCAGCTCACCGATCGGGACAGGGTACAATGAGCAGTTCTTC.